The T cell receptor beta chain under discussion was sequenced for a study of blood T cell repertoires in COVID-19 (dated by TCRdb to the early 2020s). For the wider study: Samples covering the acute and convalescent phases of COVID-19 were provided by collaborators in the United States, Italy and Spain. Where HLA class I and class II types were available, the types were taken from metadata supplied by the sample provider, not from assay-based typing. The repertoires were released in a freely available public database intended as a resource for research on the immune response to SARS-CoV-2. Nearly every sample came with metadata listing a de-identified subject ID, COVID-19 status, age in years and sex. The samples were drawn from two sources: the first 160 participants of the ongoing ImmuneRACE study, and 1,000 to 1,500 subjects contributed by 6 global collaborators. The prospective study material was composed of cDNA or gDNA derived from T cells, B-cell-depleted T cells, or PBMCs. The dataset comprised deeply sampled blood TCRbeta repertoires from subjects exposed to, actively infected with, or recovered from COVID-19. The paper's findings and limits, for the study overall: The quantity of clinical and demographic metadata differed by source and by participant and was supplied without curation.

Another Seattle source contributed samples from volunteer blood donors who had recovered from COVID-19. The collaborating institutions used their own protocols to collect whole blood in K2EDTA tubes. Collaborator samples were shipped for TCRbeta analysis as frozen whole blood, isolated PBMCs, or DNA extracted from either sample type. The immunoSEQ Assay, a bias-controlled multiplex PCR, was used to amplify TCRbeta CDR3 regions from genomic DNA. The authors' analysis ran thus. The number of nucleated cells in each sample was estimated from the amplification of reference gene primers within the assay. To quantify the absolute abundance of each unique TCRbeta CDR3 rearrangement, sequence reads were collapsed and filtered. For each sample, productive Simpson clonality was calculated by taking the square root of Simpson's diversity index across productive rearrangements. TCRdb retrieved this table from immuneACCESS and kept in-frame rearrangements only. Not all clones are present; in checked studies, unresolved V genes account for under half, and no reason is known for the remainder. Clonal size and the V and J genes are those of that table, whereas D and trimming came from the DNA. In this sample the table shows 250,000 to 300,000 clones, around 90% of which occur a single time. The ten most abundant clones make up about 2.2% of the sample.

Of note for this clone: Its cognate antigen has yet to be identified. Base qualities are missing; no much larger clone stands one base away.

Here V drops 3 bases and J drops 5 bases, and the junction holds 3 bases not matched to any gene. Including the terminal cysteine and phenylalanine, the CDR3 comprises 14 residues. The retained sequence is limited to the CDR3, 42 bases, with the frame set at the first base. In the germline V gene, CDR1 corresponds to MDHEN and CDR2 to SYDVKM. This clonotype was sampled from a woman aged 45-60 years who had recovered from COVID-19. The source material was peripheral blood. In this chain, TRBV28 is recombined with TRBJ1-2; 10 bases in between match TRBD1. DNA sequence: TGTGCCAGCAGTTTGACAGGGGGCGTATATGGCTACACCTTC. This gives the protein CASSLTGGVYGYTF.